Sequencing of this T cell receptor (beta chain) was carried out in a study of blood T cell repertoires in COVID-19. Study details: COVID-19 samples from acute and convalescent phases originated in the United States, Italy and Spain. The analysed material was cDNA or gDNA that came from T cells, B-cell-depleted T cells, or PBMCs.

Patients at the Seattle site were enrolled during active infection and followed longitudinally. Original analysis: Amplification from reference gene primers served as the basis for estimated nucleated cell counts. The method was immunoSEQ multiplex PCR; TCRdb's version includes in-frame clones alone and lacks a portion of them. Clone size and V and J calls were adopted from that table, with D and trimming inferred from the DNA. In the table there are some 180,000 clones, roughly 88% of which are singletons. V was clipped by 1 base and J by 0 bases; unmatched bases: 6. CDR3 length: 17 residues. Germline V gene data show CDR1 as LNHNV and CDR2 as YYDKDF (reference sequence).

The sequence was collected from a man aged 45 to 65 with COVID-19, enrolled during active disease. The J gene is TRBJ1-2, the V gene TRBV15, with 9 bases aligning to TRBD1. The source material was peripheral blood. This CDR3 is CATSRGGQGITNYGYTF. CDR3 bases: TGTGCCACCAGCAGAGGGGGACAGGGTATTACTAACTATGGCTACACCTTC.